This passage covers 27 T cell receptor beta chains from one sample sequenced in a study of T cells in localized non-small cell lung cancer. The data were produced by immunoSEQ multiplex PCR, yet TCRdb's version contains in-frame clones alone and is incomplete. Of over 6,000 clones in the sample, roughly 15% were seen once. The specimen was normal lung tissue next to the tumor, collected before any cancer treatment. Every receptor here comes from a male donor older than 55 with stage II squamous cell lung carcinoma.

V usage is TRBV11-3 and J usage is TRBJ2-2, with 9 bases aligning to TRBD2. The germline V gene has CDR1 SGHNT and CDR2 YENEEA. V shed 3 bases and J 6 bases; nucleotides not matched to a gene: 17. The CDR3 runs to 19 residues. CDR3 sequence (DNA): TGTGCCAGCAGCTTTTATTCGGTCGTAGCGGGAGTAGGGGCCGGGGAGCTGTTTTTT. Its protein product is CASSFYSVVAGVGAGELFF.

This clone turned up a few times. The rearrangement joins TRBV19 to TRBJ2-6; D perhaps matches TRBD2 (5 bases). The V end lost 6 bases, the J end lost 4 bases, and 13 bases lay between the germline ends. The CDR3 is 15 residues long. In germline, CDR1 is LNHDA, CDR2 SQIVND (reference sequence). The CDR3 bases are TGTGCCAGTAGGCTATCGGGGTCCGGGGCCAACGTCCTGACTTTC. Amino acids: CASRLSGSGANVLTF.

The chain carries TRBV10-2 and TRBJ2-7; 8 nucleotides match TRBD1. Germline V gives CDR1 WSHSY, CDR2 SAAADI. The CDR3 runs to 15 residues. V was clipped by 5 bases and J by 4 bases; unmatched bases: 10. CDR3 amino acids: CASSLGQGQGYEQYF. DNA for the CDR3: TGCGCCAGCAGTCTCGGACAGGGTCAGGGGTACGAGCAGTACTTC.

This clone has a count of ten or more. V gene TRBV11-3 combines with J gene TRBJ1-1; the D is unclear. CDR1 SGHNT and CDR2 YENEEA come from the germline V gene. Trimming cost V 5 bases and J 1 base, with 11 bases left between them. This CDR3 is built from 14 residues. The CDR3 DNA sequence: TGTGCCAGCAGCCAGCGGGCCACGAACACTGAAGCTTTCTTT. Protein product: CASSQRATNTEAFF.

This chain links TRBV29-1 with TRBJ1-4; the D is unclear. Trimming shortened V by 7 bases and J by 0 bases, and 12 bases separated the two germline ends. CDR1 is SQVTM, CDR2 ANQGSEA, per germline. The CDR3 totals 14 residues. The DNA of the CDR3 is TGCAGCGCGAGGCTTGGAGCAACTAATGAAAAACTGTTTTTT. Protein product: CSARLGATNEKLFF.

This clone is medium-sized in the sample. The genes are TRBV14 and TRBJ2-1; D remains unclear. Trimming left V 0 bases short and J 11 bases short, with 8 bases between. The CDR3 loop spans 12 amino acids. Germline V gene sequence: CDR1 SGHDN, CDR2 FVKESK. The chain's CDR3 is CASSQDRVKQFF. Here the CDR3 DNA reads TGTGCCAGCAGCCAAGACAGAGTCAAGCAGTTCTTC.

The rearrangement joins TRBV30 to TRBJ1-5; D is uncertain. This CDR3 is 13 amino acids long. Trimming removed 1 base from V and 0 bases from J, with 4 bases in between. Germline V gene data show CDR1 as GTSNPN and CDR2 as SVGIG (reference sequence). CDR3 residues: CAWSEDSNQPQHF. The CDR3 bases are TGTGCCTGGAGTGAGGATAGCAATCAGCCCCAGCATTTT.

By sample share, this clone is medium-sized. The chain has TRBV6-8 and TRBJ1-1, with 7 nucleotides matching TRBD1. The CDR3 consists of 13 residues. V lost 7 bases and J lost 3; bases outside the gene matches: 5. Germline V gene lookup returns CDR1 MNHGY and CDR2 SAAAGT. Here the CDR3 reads CASMRDRYTEAFF. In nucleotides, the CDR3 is TGTGCCAGCATGCGGGACAGATACACTGAAGCTTTCTTT.

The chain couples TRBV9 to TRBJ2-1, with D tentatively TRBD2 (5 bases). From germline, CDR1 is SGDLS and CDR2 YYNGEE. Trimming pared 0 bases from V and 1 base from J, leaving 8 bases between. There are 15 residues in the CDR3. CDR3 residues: CASSVARGSYNEQFF. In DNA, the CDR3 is TGTGCCAGCAGCGTAGCTCGGGGTTCCTACAATGAGCAGTTCTTC.

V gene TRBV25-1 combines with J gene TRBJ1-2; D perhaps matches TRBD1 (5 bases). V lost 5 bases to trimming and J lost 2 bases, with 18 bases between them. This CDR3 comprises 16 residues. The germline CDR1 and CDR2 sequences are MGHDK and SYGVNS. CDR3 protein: CASSPLVGDLNYGYTF. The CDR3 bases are TGTGCCAGCAGTCCACTCGTCGGGGACCTAAACTATGGCTACACCTTC.

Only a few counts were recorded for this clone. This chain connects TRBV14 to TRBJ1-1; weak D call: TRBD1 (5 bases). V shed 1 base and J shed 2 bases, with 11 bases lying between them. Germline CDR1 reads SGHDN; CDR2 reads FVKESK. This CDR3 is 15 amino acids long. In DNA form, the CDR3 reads TGTGCCAGCAGCCAAGGCGGGGCACAAAACACTGAAGCTTTCTTT. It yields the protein CASSQGGAQNTEAFF.

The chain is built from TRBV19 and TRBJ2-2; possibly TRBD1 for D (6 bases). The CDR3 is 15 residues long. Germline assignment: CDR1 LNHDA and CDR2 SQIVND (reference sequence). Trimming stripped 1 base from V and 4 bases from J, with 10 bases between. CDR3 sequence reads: CASSIARQVTGELFF. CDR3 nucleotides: TGTGCCAGTAGTATAGCACGACAGGTCACCGGGGAGCTGTTTTTT.

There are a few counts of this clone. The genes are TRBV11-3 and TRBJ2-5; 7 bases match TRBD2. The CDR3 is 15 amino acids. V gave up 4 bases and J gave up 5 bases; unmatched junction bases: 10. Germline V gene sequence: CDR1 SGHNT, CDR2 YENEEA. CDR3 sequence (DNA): TGTGCCAGCAGCTCCCTTAAGGGAGCGGGGGAGACCCAGTACTTC. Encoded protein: CASSSLKGAGETQYF.

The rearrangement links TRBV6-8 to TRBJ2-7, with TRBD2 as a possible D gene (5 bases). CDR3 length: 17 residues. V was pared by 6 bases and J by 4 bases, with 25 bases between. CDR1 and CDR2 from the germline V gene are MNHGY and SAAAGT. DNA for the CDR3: TGTGCCAGCAGATCCAACTTTCTCGGGAATTCAGGATACGAGCAGTACTTC. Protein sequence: CASRSNFLGNSGYEQYF.

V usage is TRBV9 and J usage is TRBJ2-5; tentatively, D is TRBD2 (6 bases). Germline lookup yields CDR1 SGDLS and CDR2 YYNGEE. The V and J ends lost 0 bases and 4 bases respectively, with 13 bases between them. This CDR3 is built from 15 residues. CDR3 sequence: CASSVAGVVSETQYF. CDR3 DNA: TGTGCCAGCAGCGTAGCGGGAGTAGTCTCAGAGACCCAGTACTTC.

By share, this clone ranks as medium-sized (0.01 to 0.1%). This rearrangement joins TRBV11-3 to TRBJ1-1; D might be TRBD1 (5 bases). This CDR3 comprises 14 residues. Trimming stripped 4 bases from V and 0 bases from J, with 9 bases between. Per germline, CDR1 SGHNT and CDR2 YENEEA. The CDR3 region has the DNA TGTGCCAGCAGCTGGGGGGTTATGAACACTGAAGCTTTCTTT. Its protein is CASSWGVMNTEAFF.

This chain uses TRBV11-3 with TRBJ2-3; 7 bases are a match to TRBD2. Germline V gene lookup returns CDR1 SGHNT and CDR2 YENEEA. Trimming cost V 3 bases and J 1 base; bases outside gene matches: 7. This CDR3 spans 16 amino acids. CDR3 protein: CASSLGPGRGTDTQYF. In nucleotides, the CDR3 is TGTGCCAGCAGCTTGGGTCCAGGGAGGGGCACAGATACGCAGTATTTT.

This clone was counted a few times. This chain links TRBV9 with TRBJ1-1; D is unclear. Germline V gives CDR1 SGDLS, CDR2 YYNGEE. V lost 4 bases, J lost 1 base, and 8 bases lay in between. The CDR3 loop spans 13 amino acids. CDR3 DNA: TGTGCCAGCAGCCCGGACGCGAACACTGAAGCTTTCTTT. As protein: CASSPDANTEAFF.

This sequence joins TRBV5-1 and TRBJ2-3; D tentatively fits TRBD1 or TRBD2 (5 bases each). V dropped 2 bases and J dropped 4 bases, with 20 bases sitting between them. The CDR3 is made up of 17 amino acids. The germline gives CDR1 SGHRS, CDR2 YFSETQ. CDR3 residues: CASSLTPGLSTPDTQYF. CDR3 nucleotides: TGCGCCAGCAGCTTAACCCCGGGGCTGTCAACCCCAGATACGCAGTATTTT. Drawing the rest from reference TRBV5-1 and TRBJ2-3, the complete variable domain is KAGVTQTPRYLIKTRGQQVTLSCSPISGHRSVSWYQQTPGQGLQFLFEYFSETQRNKGNFPGRFSGRQFSNSRSEMNVSTLELGDSALYLCASSLTPGLSTPDTQYFGPGTRLTVL.

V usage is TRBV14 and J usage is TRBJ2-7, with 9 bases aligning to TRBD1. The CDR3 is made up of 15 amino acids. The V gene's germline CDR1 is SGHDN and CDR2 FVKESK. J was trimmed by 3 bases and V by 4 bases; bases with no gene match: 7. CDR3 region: CASSLAGQGFYEQYF. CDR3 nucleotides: TGTGCCAGCAGCCTCGCGGGACAGGGTTTCTACGAGCAGTACTTC.

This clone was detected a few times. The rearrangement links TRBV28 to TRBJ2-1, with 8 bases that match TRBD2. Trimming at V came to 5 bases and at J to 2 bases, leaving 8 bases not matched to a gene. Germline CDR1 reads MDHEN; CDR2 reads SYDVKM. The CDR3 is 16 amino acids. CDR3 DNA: TGTGCCAGCAGTGAGGGACCGGGAGGGCCCTACAATGAGCAGTTCTTC. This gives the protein CASSEGPGGPYNEQFF.

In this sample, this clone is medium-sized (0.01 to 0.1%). CDR3 bases: TGTGCCAGCATTCAGATAATGAACACCGGGGAGCTGTTTTTT. Translating gives CASIQIMNTGELFF. The genes are TRBV12-5 and TRBJ2-2; D is unclear. This CDR3 is 14 amino acids long. Germline CDR1 LGHNT, CDR2 FRNRAP.

In DNA form, the CDR3 reads TGTGCCAGCAGGGGCGAGAAGAGCCCCTACGAGCAGTACTTC. Encoded protein: CASRGEKSPYEQYF. The chain combines TRBV28 with TRBJ2-7; D gene unclear. Trimming took 6 bases from V and 2 from J, leaving 14 bases between them. Germline V lookup: CDR1 MDHEN, CDR2 SYDVKM. The CDR3 is 14 residues long.

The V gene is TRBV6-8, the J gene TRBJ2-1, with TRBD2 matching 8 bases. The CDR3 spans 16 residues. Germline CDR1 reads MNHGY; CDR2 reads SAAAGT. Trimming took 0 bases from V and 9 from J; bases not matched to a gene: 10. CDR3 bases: TGTGCCAGCAGTTACTCAGGACTAGCCCGTCCGAGTGAGCAGTTCTTC. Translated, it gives CASSYSGLARPSEQFF.

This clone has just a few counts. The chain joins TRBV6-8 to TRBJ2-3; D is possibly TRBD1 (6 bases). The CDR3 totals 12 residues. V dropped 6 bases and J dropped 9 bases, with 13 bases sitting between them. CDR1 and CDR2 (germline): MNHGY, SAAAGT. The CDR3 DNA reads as TGTGCCAGCAGGGCGGACAGCTTAACGCAGTATTTT. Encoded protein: CASRADSLTQYF.

CDR3 sequence (DNA): TGTGCCAGCAGCCAAGGTGCCGCACCTAGCCCCCTCCACTTT. It translates to CASSQGAAPSPLHF. The chain joins TRBV14 to TRBJ1-6; D gene uncertain. V lost 1 base and J lost 13, with 14 bases in between. This CDR3 comprises 14 residues. Germline CDR1 and CDR2: SGHDN and FVKESK.

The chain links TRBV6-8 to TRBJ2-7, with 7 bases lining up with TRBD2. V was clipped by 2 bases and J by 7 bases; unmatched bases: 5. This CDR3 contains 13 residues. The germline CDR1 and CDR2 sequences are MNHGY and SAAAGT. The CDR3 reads CASSYGGSGEQYF. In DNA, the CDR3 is TGTGCCAGCAGTTACGGCGGGAGTGGGGAGCAGTACTTC.